This T cell receptor beta chain derives from a study of T cell responses to AZD1222 COVID-19 vaccine. General study findings and limits: Researchers took repertoire samples only after the peak T cell response had come.

V lost 3 bases to trimming and J lost 0 bases; unmatched junction nucleotides: 12. This CDR3 is 18 amino acids long. The germline gives CDR1 MGHRA, CDR2 YSYEKL. Assay used: immunoSEQ multiplex PCR; TCRdb lists only in-frame clones, some missing. The table records 130,000 to 150,000 clones, 93% of them present only once. To note about this clone: Its antigen remains unknown.

Material: peripheral blood, obtained after recovery from COVID-19. The chain employs TRBV4-1 and TRBJ2-5, with TRBD1 identical over 8 bases. This TCR was sampled from an adult who had recovered from COVID-19. The CDR3 DNA is TGCGCCAGCAGCCATCCACGGGCGACAGGGGCGTACCAAGAGACCCAGTACTTC. It translates to CASSHPRATGAYQETQYF.